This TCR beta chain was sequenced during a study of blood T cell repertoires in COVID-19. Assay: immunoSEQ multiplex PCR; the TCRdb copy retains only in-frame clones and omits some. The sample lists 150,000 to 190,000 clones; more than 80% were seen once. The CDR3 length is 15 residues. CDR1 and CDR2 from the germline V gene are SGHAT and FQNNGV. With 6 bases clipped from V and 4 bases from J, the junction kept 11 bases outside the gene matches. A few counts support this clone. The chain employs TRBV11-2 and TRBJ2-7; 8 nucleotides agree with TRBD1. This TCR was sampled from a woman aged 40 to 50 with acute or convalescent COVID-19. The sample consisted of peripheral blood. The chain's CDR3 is CASRTDRVKGYEQYF. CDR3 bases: TGTGCCAGCAGGACGGACAGGGTAAAAGGTTACGAGCAGTACTTC.